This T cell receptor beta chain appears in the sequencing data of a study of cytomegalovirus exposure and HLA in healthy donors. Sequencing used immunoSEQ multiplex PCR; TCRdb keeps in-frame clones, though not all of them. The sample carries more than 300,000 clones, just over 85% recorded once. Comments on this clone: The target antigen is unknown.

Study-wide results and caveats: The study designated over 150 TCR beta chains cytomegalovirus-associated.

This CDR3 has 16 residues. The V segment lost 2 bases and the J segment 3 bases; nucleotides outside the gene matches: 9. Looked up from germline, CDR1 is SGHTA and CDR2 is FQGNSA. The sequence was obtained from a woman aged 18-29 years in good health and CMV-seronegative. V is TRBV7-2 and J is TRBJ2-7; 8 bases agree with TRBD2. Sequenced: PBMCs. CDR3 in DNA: TGTGCCAGCAGCTTATCTGGACTAGCCCAACTCTACGAGCAGTACTTC. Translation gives CASSLSGLAQLYEQYF.